The TCR beta chain described here comes from a study of shared clonotypes between healthy human individuals. About the research overall: CD4 naive and memory got three plates each, CD8 naive two, CD8 memory one.

The deep-level immunoSEQ assay was used. Libraries were prepared by immunoSEQ multiplex PCR; TCRdb keeps only in-frame clonotypes and omits some of them. The table has 600,000 to 750,000 clones, around 72% seen once; the top ten hold under 2%. Subsets obtained from CD4+ cells comprised CD45RA+ naive and CD45RA-negative memory cells. With 5 bases removed from V and 3 bases from J, the gap between germline ends came to 7 bases. The germline CDR1 and CDR2 sequences are MDHEN and SYDVKM. CDR3 length: 12 amino acids. Material: memory CD4+ T cells sorted from blood. Subset meaning: CD45RA-negative fraction. This chain connects TRBV28 to TRBJ1-1; no clear D. The receptor was derived from a woman in her twenties or thirties in good health. The CDR3 DNA reads as TGTGCCAGCAGTGGTCTCTACACTGAAGCTTTCTTT. Translating gives CASSGLYTEAFF.